This T cell receptor beta chain stems from a study of CD8 T cells in ankylosing spondylitis. Study-wide results and caveats: What seemed typical of ankylosing spondylitis blood was a TCR beta motif built from about eight highly homologous variants.

The germline CDR1 and CDR2 sequences are SGHRS and YFSETQ. The CDR3 totals 15 residues. The junction had 10 bases not matched to a gene; V was cut back by 4 bases and J by 3 bases. This clonotype came up once. The antigen remains undetermined. TCRdb recomputed calls from the 5' RACE reads with MiXCR, one row per CDR3 protein. The table includes 670,000 or so distinct CDR3 sequences, 15% to 20% detected once. The sequenced material came from blood, either unsorted or a sorted T cell fraction (not recorded which). V is TRBV5-1 and J is TRBJ2-7; 7 nucleotides align to TRBD2. This clonotype originated in a male donor with ankylosing spondylitis. Here the CDR3 reads CASSTRIPGGYEQYF. The DNA of the CDR3 is TGCGCCAGCAGCACCAGGATACCGGGGGGCTACGAGCAGTACTTC.